The 14 T cell receptor beta chains in this list originate from one sample, sequenced in a study of T cell clones after liver transplantation. TCRdb's copy holds only in-frame clones and misses some; the assay was immunoSEQ multiplex PCR. In the table there are about 19,000 clones, over 80% of which are singletons. This specimen was CD8+ T cells from blood, taken before liver transplant. The source is a human donor who received a liver transplant.

For the CDR3, the DNA is TGTGCCAGCAGTTTACCCCTCCTGGTAGATACGCAGTATTTT. Its translation is CASSLPLLVDTQYF. The chain is built from TRBV28 and TRBJ2-3; no definite D call. V was shortened by 2 bases and J by 5 bases, with 11 bases between the two germline ends. CDR1 is MDHEN and CDR2 is SYDVKM in the germline V gene. The CDR3 runs 14 residues.

The J gene is TRBJ1-1, the V gene TRBV28; D not certain. This CDR3 has 13 amino acids. V was trimmed by 3 bases and J by 11 bases, leaving 16 bases between them. Germline V gives CDR1 MDHEN, CDR2 SYDVKM. The CDR3 spells CASSFADARRAFF. The CDR3 region has the DNA TGTGCCAGCAGTTTCGCGGACGCCAGGAGGGCTTTCTTT.

The chain has TRBV21-1 and TRBJ2-7; the table's D call, TRBD1, has no DNA check behind it. TRBV21-1 is deemed a pseudogene. The CDR3 sequence is 16 residues long. The CDR3 spells CASSKARGQGRREQYF. DNA for the CDR3: TGTGCCAGCAGCAAAGCGAGAGGGCAGGGGCGAAGAGAGCAGTACTTC.

The rearrangement uses TRBV13 and TRBJ2-1, with D tentatively TRBD2 (6 bases). V gave up 4 bases and J gave up 1 base, with 14 bases separating them. Germline V gives CDR1 PRHDT, CDR2 FYEKMQ (reference sequence). The CDR3 sequence is 16 residues long. The CDR3, as DNA: TGTGCCAGCAGCTCCGGGGGTCTATTGTCCTACAATGAGCAGTTCTTC. Its translation is CASSSGGLLSYNEQFF.

The J gene is TRBJ2-5, the V gene TRBV7-9, with 11 bases lining up with TRBD2. This CDR3 has 16 amino acids. The J segment lost 4 bases and the V segment lost 6 bases, leaving 10 bases of the junction unmatched. Germline values: CDR1 SEHNR, CDR2 FQNEAQ (reference sequence). The CDR3 bases are TGTGCCAGCAGTTCCCCGCGGCTAGCGGGAGGAGAGACCCAGTACTTC. It is translated as CASSSPRLAGGETQYF.

The V gene is TRBV28, the J gene TRBJ1-2; 10 bases fit TRBD1. Trimming removed 5 bases from V and 4 bases from J; junction bases left unmatched: 7. Germline-derived CDR1 and CDR2 are MDHEN and SYDVKM. This CDR3 region has 15 residues. CDR3 DNA sequence: TGTGCCAGCAGTGAACCGGGACAGGGGTCCTATGGCTACACCTTC. Its translation is CASSEPGQGSYGYTF.

This clone was counted a single time. The V and J genes are TRBV7-2 and TRBJ2-1, with TRBD2 identical over 9 bases. Trimming took 5 bases from V and 4 from J; bases not matched to a gene: 6. In germline, CDR1 is SGHTA, CDR2 FQGNSA. This CDR3 region has 15 residues. The CDR3 spells CASSHISGGYNEQFF. In DNA form, the CDR3 reads TGTGCCAGCAGCCACATTAGCGGGGGATACAATGAGCAGTTCTTC.

The rearrangement joins TRBV28 to TRBJ2-5, with 8 bases matching TRBD1. From germline, CDR1 is MDHEN and CDR2 SYDVKM. The CDR3 sequence is 15 residues long. V lost 3 bases to trimming and J lost 5 bases; unmatched junction nucleotides: 8. Here the CDR3 reads CASSFRTGLGETQYF. The CDR3, as DNA: TGTGCCAGCAGTTTCAGGACAGGGCTCGGCGAGACCCAGTACTTC.

V usage is TRBV18 and J usage is TRBJ1-5; 9 bases fit TRBD1. The CDR3 runs to 14 residues. The V gene end was trimmed by 3 bases and the J gene end by 7 bases; junction bases not matched to a gene: 4. CDR1 is KGHSH and CDR2 is LQKENI in the germline V gene. The CDR3 reads CASSPGQGHQPQHF. CDR3 nucleotide sequence: TGTGCCAGCTCACCGGGACAGGGCCACCAGCCCCAGCATTTT.

V usage is TRBV28 and J usage is TRBJ2-5; D call uncertain. The CDR3 consists of 15 residues. V lost 6 bases, J lost 2 bases, and 16 bases lay in between. Germline values: CDR1 MDHEN, CDR2 SYDVKM. The CDR3 region is CASSPTLGSQETQYF. CDR3 DNA: TGTGCCAGCAGCCCCACGCTGGGGTCGCAAGAGACCCAGTACTTC.

The chain employs TRBV27 and TRBJ2-7, with TRBD1 matching over 8 bases. This CDR3 region has 16 residues. The junction had 11 bases not matched to a gene; V was cut back by 5 bases and J by 2 bases. Germline-derived CDR1 and CDR2 are MNHEY and SMNVEV (reference sequence). This chain's CDR3 is CASSPLQGAVPYEQYF. The CDR3 DNA is TGTGCCAGCAGTCCCCTTCAGGGGGCCGTACCCTACGAGCAGTACTTC.

The chain uses TRBV18 and TRBJ2-5; unclear D gene. CDR1 is KGHSH and CDR2 is LQKENI in the germline V gene. Trimming cost V 3 bases and J 2 bases, with 1 base left between them. This CDR3 comprises 11 residues. DNA of the CDR3: TGTGCCAGCTCACCGCAAGAGACCCAGTACTTC. It encodes CASSPQETQYF.

The gene calls are TRBV6-5 and TRBJ1-2, with D uncertain. The V gene's germline CDR1 is MNHEY and CDR2 SVGAGI. V dropped 6 bases and J dropped 4 bases, with 15 bases sitting between them. The CDR3 has 14 residues. This chain's CDR3 is CASSPQTNFYGYTF. CDR3 bases: TGTGCCAGCAGCCCCCAGACTAATTTCTATGGCTACACCTTC.

CDR3 protein: CASSLDLGSYSYEQYF. The CDR3 coding sequence is TGTGCCAGCAGCTTAGATCTGGGCAGCTACTCCTACGAGCAGTACTTC. The rearrangement uses TRBV7-2 and TRBJ2-7; D gene unclear. Looked up from germline, CDR1 is SGHTA and CDR2 is FQGNSA. The CDR3 has 16 residues. The V end was cut by 1 base, the J end by 0 bases, with 13 bases between.